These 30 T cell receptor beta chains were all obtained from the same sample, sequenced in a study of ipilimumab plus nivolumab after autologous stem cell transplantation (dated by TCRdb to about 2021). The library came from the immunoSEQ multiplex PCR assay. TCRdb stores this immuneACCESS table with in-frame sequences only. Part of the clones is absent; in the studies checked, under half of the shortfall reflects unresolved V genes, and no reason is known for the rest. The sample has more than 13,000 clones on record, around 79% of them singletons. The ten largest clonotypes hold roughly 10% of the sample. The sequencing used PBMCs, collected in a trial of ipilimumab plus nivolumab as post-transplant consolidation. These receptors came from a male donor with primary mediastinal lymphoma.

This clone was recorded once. CDR3 sequence reads: CASSLQGGFYEQYF. The CDR3 DNA reads as TGTGCCAGCAGTTTACAGGGGGGATTCTACGAGCAGTACTTC. The genes are TRBV28 and TRBJ2-7; TRBD1 might be the D (7 bases). This CDR3 has 14 residues. Trimming shortened V by 2 bases and J by 3 bases, and 11 bases separated the two germline ends. Germline loops: CDR1 MDHEN, CDR2 SYDVKM.

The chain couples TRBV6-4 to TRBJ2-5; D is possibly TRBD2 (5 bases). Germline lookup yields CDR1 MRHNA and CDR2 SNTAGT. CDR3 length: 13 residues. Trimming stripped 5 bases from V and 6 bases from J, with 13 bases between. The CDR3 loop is CASSRTRRQTQYF. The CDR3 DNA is TGTGCCAGCAGTCGTACTAGGAGGCAGACCCAGTACTTC.

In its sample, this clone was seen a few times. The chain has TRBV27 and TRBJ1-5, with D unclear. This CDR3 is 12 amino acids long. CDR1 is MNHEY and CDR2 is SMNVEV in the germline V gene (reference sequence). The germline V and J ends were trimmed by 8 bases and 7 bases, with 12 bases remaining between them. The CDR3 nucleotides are TGTGCCAGCGGCCTAGGCAGACAGCCCCAGCATTTT. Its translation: CASGLGRQPQHF.

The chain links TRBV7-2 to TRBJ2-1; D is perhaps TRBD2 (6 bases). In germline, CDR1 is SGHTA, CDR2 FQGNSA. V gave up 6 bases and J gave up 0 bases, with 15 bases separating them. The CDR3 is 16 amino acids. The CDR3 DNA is TGTGCCAGCAGTACTCTAGCGAGGGTCTCCTACAATGAGCAGTTCTTC. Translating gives CASSTLARVSYNEQFF.

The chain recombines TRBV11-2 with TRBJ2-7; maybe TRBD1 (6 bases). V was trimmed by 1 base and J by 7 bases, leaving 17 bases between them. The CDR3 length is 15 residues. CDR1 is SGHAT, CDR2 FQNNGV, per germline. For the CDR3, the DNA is TGTGCCAGCAGCTTAGTTTCCAATCTACAGGGAGAGCAGTACTTC. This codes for CASSLVSNLQGEQYF.

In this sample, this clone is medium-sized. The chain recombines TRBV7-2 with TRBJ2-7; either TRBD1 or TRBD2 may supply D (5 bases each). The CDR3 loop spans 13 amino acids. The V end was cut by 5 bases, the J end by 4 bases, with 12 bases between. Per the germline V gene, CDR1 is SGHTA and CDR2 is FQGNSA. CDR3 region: CASSRDGGYEQYF. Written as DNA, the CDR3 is TGTGCCAGCAGCCGAGATGGGGGATACGAGCAGTACTTC. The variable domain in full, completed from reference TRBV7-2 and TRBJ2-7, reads GAGVSQSPSNKVTEKGKDVELRCDPISGHTALYWYRQSLGQGLEFLIYFQGNSAPDKSGLPSDRFSAERTGGSVSTLTIQRTQQEDSAVYLCASSRDGGYEQYFGPGTRLTVT.

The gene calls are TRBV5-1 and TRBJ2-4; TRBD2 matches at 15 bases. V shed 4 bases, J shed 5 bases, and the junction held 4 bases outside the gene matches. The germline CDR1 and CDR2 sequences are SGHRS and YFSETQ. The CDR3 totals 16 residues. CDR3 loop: CASSPGLAGGQNIQYF. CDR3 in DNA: TGCGCCAGCAGCCCTGGACTAGCGGGGGGGCAAAACATTCAGTACTTC.

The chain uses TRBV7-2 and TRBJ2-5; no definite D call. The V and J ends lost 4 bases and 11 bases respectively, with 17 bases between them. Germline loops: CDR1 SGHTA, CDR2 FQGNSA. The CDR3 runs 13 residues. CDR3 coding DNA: TGTGCCAGCAGCTCCCAGGCCGGTTTTGAGCAGTACTTC. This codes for CASSSQAGFEQYF. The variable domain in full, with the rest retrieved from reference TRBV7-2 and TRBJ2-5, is GAGVSQSPSNKVTEKGKDVELRCDPISGHTALYWYRQSLGQGLEFLIYFQGNSAPDKSGLPSDRFSAERTGGSVSTLTIQRTQQEDSAVYLCASSSQAGFEQYFGPGTRLLVL.

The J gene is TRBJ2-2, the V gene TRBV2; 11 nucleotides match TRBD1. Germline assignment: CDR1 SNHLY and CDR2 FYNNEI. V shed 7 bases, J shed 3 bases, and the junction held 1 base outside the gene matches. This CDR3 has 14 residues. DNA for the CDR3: TGTGCCAGCAAGGGACAGGGGGACACCGGGGAGCTGTTTTTT. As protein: CASKGQGDTGELFF.

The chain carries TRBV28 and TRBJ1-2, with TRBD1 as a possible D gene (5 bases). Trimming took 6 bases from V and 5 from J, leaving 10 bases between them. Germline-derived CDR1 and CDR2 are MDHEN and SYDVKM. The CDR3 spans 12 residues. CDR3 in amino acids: CASRGTEYGYTF. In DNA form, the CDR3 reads TGTGCCAGCAGGGGGACGGAGTATGGCTACACCTTC.

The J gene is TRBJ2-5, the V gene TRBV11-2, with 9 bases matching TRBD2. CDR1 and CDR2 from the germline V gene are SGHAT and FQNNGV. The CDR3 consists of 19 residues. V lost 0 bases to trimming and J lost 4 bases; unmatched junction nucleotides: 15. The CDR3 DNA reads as TGTGCCAGCAGCTTAGAGGGGATCAGAGCTAGCGGGACTAGAGAGACCCAGTACTTC. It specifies CASSLEGIRASGTRETQYF.

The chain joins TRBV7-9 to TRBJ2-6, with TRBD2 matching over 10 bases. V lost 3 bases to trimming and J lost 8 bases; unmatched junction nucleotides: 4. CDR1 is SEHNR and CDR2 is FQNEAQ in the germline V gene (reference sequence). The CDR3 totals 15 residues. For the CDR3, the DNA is TGTGCCAGCAGCTTTGCTAGCGGGAGTTCCAACGTCCTGACTTTC. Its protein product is CASSFASGSSNVLTF.

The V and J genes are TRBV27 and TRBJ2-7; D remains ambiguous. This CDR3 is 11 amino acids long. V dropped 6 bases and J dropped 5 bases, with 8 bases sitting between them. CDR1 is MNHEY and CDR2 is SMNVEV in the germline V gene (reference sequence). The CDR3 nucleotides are TGTGCCAGCAGCGCTGGACACGAGCAGTACTTC. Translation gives CASSAGHEQYF.

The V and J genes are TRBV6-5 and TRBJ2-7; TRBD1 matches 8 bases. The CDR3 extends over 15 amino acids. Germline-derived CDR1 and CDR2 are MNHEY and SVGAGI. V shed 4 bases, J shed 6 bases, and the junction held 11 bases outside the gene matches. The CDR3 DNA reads TGTGCCAGCAGTTTGCCCCCAGGGGGCGCGTCCGAGCAGTACTTC. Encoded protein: CASSLPPGGASEQYF.

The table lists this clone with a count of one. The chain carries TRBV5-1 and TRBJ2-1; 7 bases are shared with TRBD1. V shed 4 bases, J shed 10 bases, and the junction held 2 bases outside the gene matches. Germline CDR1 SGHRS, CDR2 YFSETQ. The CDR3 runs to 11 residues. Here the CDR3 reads CASSVDREQFF. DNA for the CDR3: TGCGCCAGCAGCGTGGACAGGGAGCAGTTCTTC. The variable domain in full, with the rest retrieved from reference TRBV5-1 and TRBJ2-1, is KAGVTQTPRYLIKTRGQQVTLSCSPISGHRSVSWYQQTPGQGLQFLFEYFSETQRNKGNFPGRFSGRQFSNSRSEMNVSTLELGDSALYLCASSVDREQFFGPGTRLTVL.

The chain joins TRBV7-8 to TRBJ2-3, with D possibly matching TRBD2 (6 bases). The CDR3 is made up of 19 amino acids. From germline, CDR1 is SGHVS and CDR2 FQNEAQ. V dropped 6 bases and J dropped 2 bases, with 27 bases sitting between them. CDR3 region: CASSSPEGPTTANTDTQYF. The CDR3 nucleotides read TGTGCCAGCAGTTCCCCGGAGGGCCCTACTACAGCCAACACAGATACGCAGTATTTT.

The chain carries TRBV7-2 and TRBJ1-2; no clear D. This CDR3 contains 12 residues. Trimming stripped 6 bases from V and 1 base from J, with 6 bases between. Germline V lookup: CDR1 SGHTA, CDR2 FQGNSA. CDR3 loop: CASSPDNYGYTF. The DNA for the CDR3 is TGTGCCAGCAGTCCCGATAACTATGGCTACACCTTC.

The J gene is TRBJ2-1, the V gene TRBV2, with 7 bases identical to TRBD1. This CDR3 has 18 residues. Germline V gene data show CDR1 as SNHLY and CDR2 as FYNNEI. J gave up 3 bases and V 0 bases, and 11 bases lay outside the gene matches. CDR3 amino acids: CASSEALNRGGLYNEQFF. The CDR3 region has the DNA TGTGCCAGCAGTGAAGCGCTAAATAGAGGGGGCCTCTACAATGAGCAGTTCTTC.

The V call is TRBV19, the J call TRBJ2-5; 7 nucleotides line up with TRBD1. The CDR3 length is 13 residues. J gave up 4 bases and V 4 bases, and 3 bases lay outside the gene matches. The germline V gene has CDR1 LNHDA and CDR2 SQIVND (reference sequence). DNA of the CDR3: TGTGCCAGTAGTAGGACAGGTCGAGAGACCCAGTACTTC. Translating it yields CASSRTGRETQYF. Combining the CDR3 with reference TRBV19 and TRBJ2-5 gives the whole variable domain DGGITQSPKYLFRKEGQNVTLSCEQNLNHDAMYWYRQDPGQGLRLIYYSQIVNDFQKGDIAEGYSVSREKKESFPLTVTSAQKNPTAFYLCASSRTGRETQYFGPGTRLLVL.

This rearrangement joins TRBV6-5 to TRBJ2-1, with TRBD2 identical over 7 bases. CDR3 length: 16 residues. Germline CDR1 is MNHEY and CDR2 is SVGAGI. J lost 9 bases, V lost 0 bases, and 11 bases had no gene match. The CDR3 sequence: CASSYSAGAGDGEQFF. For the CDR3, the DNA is TGTGCCAGCAGTTACTCTGCGGGAGCAGGTGATGGTGAGCAGTTCTTC.

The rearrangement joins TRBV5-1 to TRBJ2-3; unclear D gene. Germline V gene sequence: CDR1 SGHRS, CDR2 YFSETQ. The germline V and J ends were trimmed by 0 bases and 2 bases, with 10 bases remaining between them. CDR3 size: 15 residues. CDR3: CASSLANKNTDTQYF. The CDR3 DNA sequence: TGCGCCAGCAGCTTGGCGAACAAGAACACAGATACGCAGTATTTT. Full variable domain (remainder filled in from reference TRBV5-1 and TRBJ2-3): KAGVTQTPRYLIKTRGQQVTLSCSPISGHRSVSWYQQTPGQGLQFLFEYFSETQRNKGNFPGRFSGRQFSNSRSEMNVSTLELGDSALYLCASSLANKNTDTQYFGPGTRLTVL.

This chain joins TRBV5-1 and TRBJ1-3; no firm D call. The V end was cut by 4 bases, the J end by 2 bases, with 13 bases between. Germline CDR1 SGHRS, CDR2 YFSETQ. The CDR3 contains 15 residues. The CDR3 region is CASSPLRGTGNTIYF. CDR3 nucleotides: TGCGCCAGCAGCCCTCTACGGGGTACTGGAAACACCATATATTTT.

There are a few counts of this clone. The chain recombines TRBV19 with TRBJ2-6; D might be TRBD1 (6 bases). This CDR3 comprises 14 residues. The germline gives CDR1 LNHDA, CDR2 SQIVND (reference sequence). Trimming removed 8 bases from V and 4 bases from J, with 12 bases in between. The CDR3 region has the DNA TGTGCCAGTTTATCAGGGGCGGGGGCCAACGTCCTGACTTTC. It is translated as CASLSGAGANVLTF.

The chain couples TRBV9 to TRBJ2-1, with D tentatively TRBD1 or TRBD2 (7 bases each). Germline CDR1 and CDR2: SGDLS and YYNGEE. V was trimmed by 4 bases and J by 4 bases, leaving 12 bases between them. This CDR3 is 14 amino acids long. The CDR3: CASSQGGIYNEQFF. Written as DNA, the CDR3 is TGTGCCAGCAGCCAGGGGGGGATATACAATGAGCAGTTCTTC.

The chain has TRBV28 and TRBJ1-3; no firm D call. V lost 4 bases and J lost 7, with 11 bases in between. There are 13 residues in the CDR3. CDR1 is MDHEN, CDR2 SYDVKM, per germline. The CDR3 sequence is CASSYPHGNTIYF. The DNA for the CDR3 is TGTGCCAGCAGTTATCCTCACGGGAACACCATATATTTT.

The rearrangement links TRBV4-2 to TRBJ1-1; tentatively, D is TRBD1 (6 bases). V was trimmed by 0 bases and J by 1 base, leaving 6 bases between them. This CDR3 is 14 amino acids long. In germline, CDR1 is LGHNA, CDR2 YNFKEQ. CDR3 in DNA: TGTGCCAGCAGCCAAGAGGACAGGAACACTGAAGCTTTCTTT. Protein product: CASSQEDRNTEAFF.

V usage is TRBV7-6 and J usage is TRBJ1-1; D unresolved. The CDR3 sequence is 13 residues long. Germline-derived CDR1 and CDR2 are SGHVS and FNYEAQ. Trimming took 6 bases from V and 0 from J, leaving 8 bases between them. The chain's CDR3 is CASSWQLNTEAFF. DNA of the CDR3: TGTGCCAGCAGTTGGCAGTTGAACACTGAAGCTTTCTTT.

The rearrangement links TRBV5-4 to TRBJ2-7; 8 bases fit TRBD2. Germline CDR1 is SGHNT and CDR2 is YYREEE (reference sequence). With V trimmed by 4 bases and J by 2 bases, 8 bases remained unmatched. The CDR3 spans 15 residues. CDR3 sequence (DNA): TGTGCCAGCAGCGACGGGAGGGACCCCGCCTACGAGCAGTACTTC. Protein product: CASSDGRDPAYEQYF.

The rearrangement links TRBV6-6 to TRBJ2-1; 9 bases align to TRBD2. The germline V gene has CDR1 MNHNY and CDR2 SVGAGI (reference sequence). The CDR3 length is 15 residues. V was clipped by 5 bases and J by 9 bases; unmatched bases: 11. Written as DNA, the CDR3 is TGTGCCAGCAGTACGGGACTAGCCCACTTTGGTGAGCAGTTCTTC. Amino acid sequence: CASSTGLAHFGEQFF.

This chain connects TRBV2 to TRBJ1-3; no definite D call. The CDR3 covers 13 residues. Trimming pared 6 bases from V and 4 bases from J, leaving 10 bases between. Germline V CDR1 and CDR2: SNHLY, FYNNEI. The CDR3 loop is CASRGSLGNTIYF. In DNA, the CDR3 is TGTGCCAGCAGGGGATCCTTGGGAAACACCATATATTTT.